This T cell receptor beta chain was documented in a study of T cells in Graves' hyperthyroidism and ophthalmopathy. Study outcomes and limitations: Ophthalmopathy could be told apart from stable hyperthyroidism with a 13 V-J model.

CDR3 length equals 16 residues. V lost 1 base, J lost 9 bases, and 9 bases stayed unmatched. CDR1 MNHNS and CDR2 SASEGT come from the germline V gene. This clonotype was counted ten times or more. Antigen: not known. Authors of the study amplified TCR beta CDR3 regions from RNA transcripts. The TCR CDR3 was amplified in a first-round RT-PCR using the HTBI primer set. TCRdb re-analysed the multiplex PCR reads in MiXCR, keeping a single row per CDR3 protein. Of hundreds of thousands of distinct CDR3 sequences in the sample, just under 20% were seen once. Sequences were obtained from blood. This clonotype was obtained from a man between 35 and 55 years old with Graves' ophthalmopathy. The chain has TRBV6-1 and TRBJ2-1, with TRBD2 identical over 10 bases. The CDR3 sequence: CASSEVPAGGRSEQFF. The DNA of the CDR3 is TGTGCCAGCAGTGAAGTCCCAGCGGGGGGGCGTAGTGAGCAGTTCTTC.